This T cell receptor beta chain was found in a study of shared clonotypes between healthy human individuals (dated by TCRdb to the early 2020s). In terms of the full investigation: The cohort included three men and two women between 18 and 49 years of age. Per donor, leukapheresis produced somewhere between about 0.94 and 9.5 billion PBMCs. Libraries were prepared and TCR repertoires were sequenced by different laboratories using diverse techniques, in order to increase sequencing depth and limit assay-specific biases. To estimate repertoire size and how much clonotypes are shared between individuals, the study performed deep sequencing of blood TCR repertoires from a few healthy adults. For each donor, three plates each were used for CD4 naive and CD4 memory, two plates were used for CD8 naive, and one plate was used for CD8 memory. Findings and caveats that apply to the study as a whole: The small number of donors limited the genetic and exposure-history diversity represented. Pairwise subsampling led to the expectation that sequencing depth would affect the degree of clonotype sharing among donors. Naive subsets generally had larger estimated clonotype richness than memory subsets did. Across four donors, approximately 4.9% of naive CD4, roughly 3.8% of naive CD8, roughly 2.3% of memory CD4, and around 0.4% of memory CD8 clonotypes were shared. Sampling was restricted to blood, and TCR repertoires in tissue are likely to differ from TCR repertoires in blood. Even with the large sequencing depth, rarefaction of the sorted-subset datasets indicated that sequencing was incomplete. Clonotypes shared by all four sorted-subset donors showed higher generation probabilities than non-shared clonotypes.

CDR3 length: 13 amino acids, cysteine to phenylalanine. The retained sequence is limited to the CDR3, 39 bases, with the frame set at the first base. CDR1 and CDR2 are drawn from the germline V gene: MNHNS, SASEGT. Using the deep immunoSEQ assay, multiplex PCR amplified TCR CDR3 regions from genomic DNA. Extracted genomic DNA from each cell subset was spread evenly across all wells of several immunoSEQ 96-well plates, with each plate serving as a replicate. For sorted subsets, approximately 210 ng of genomic DNA, equivalent to some 33,000 T cell genomes, went into each replicate PCR. Purified libraries were measured with a Qubit 3.0 fluorometer, size-checked on a Bioanalyzer 2100, and measured again with the KAPA Library Quantification kit. Every immunoSEQ 96-well plate was sequenced on a separate single-read 150-cycle Illumina NextSeq 550 flow cell. Per the authors' processing: Because only junctional sequences without quality scores were contained in the immunoSEQ output, filtering matching that applied to full-length reads could not be performed. Sequences were annotated with PyIR, a Python wrapper for IgBLAST v1.9, and V/J genes and CDR3 were assigned using IMGT germline references. Any read was removed if the V/J assignment was weak (E-value above 1e-6), the CDR3 was missing, or the read contained stop codons, out-of-frame junctions, or ambiguous translated residues. V3J clonotypes were defined as sequences sharing an identical inferred V gene, J gene, and CDR3 amino acid sequence. Percentage overlap between repertoires was computed as shared unique clonotypes divided by the size of the smaller repertoire. Richness of each repertoire was evaluated using RTK rarefaction, the Chao1 estimator, and Recon v2.1 estimates of unobserved clonotypes. For all TCRbeta clonotypes obtained by the gDNA method from a few donors, generation probabilities were computed with OLGA. Here the immuneACCESS table is served through TCRdb, limited to in-frame sequences with V and J called. Missing clones are a known gap in these copies; in checked studies unresolved V genes cover under half, and the rest lacks a known reason. V and J calls plus clone size are reproduced from that table; the DNA served to infer D and trimming. This sample comprises about 2.4 million clones, approximately 93% of them detected only once. The ten largest clones capture roughly 0.36% of the sample.

Healthy HIV-negative adults with no recently reported acute infections or vaccinations were included as donors. Only Caucasian adults living in Nashville, Tennessee, USA were represented among the donors. CD4+ T cells were enriched by magnetic negative selection; naive cells were then positively selected on CD45RA, and the negative fraction formed the memory subset. Blood was obtained by leukapheresis, after which PBMCs were separated by Ficoll-Histopaque density gradient centrifugation and cryopreserved in liquid nitrogen vapor phase. Purity and quantity of every magnetically sorted T cell population were checked by analytical flow cytometry. Each sorted fraction had its genomic DNA isolated and then quantified by UV absorbance on a Nanodrop 2000c. In its sample, this clone was seen a few times. Its antigen is not yet known. No base qualities exist here, and no much larger clone lies one base off it.

The specimen was naive CD4+ T cells from PBMCs. The cell subset or site label here, explained by the study, means: CD45RA+ positively selected. The clonotype originates from a man between 18 and 35 years old in good health. Some clones in this sample may be carry-over from other donors' samples. The rearrangement combines TRBV6-1 with TRBJ1-1, with 8 junctional bases fitting TRBD1. The CDR3 reads as follows: CFSGQGRLTEAFF. In nucleotides, the sequence is TGTTTCTCAGGACAGGGCAGACTAACTGAAGCTTTCTTT.